The rows below give T cell receptor beta chains drawn from one sample of a study of regulatory T cells in long-lasting Graves disease. TCRdb re-called the multiplex PCR reads with MiXCR, one entry per CDR3 protein. The table shows about 470,000 distinct CDR3 sequences, with about a fifth occurring only once. The input for sequencing was peripheral blood mononuclear cells (PBMCs), taken when the disease was refractory, from a patient treated with antithyroid drugs. The receptors come from a female donor with Graves disease. Both conserved end residues are part of each CDR3. The order of the fields is clone size, J gene, V gene, D gene, CDR3 DNA, CDR3 protein. D genes are given only for firm matches. For some rows the clone size is stated as once, few or many, or as a class when expanded; others skip it.

few	TRBJ2-4	TRBV3-1	TRBD2	TGTGCCAGCAGCCAAGAGCTAGCGGGGGATGGCATTCAGTACTTC	CASSQELAGDGIQYF
-	TRBJ1-1	TRBV9	TRBD1	TGTGCCAGCAGCGCAAAAGACAGGGGTACACCTGAAGCTTTCTTT	CASSAKDRGTPEAFF
many	TRBJ2-5	TRBV5-5	TRBD2	TGTGCCAGCAGCTTGGTCCCTAGCGGCTACCAAGAGACCCAGTACTTC	CASSLVPSGYQETQYF
-	TRBJ2-2	TRBV30	-	TGTGCCTGGAGCGGAGCCCACAGCATTACGAACACCGGGGAGCTGTTTTTT	CAWSGAHSITNTGELFF
few	TRBJ1-5	TRBV5-1	-	TGCGCCAGCAGCCCCGGCGGGACCAGCAATCAGCCCCAGCATTTT	CASSPGGTSNQPQHF
many	TRBJ2-5	TRBV28	TRBD1	TGTGCCAGCAGTTTATCACCAGGGGGCATGGAGACCCAGTACTTC	CASSLSPGGMETQYF
many	TRBJ2-5	TRBV12-3/TRBV12-4	TRBD2	TGTGCCAGCAGCTTCAGCGGGAGAGAGACCCAGTACTTC	CASSFSGRETQYF
-	TRBJ1-5	TRBV10-3	-	TGTGCCATCAGGGACAGCCCAAATCAGCCCCAGCATTTT	CAIRDSPNQPQHF
-	TRBJ2-7	TRBV7-2	-	TGTGCCAGCAGCTTACGTAACAGGGCAAACGAGCAGTACTTC	CASSLRNRANEQYF
many	TRBJ2-7	TRBV12-3/TRBV12-4	TRBD1	TGTGCCAGCAGTCCGTGGACAGGGGGGGGTAGCGAGCAGTACTTC	CASSPWTGGGSEQYF
few	TRBJ2-1	TRBV12-3/TRBV12-4	TRBD2	TGTGCCAGCAGTTTAGGACTAGCGGGACCCCTCAATGAGCAGTTCTTC	CASSLGLAGPLNEQFF
many	TRBJ2-7	TRBV7-8	TRBD2	TGTGCCAGCAGCCTCCCCTCCAGGCGGGAGGGCCCCTACGAGCAGTACTTC	CASSLPSRREGPYEQYF
many	TRBJ1-5	TRBV7-2	TRBD1	TGTGCCAGCAGCTCAGGGGGTTTCAATCAGCCCCAGCATTTT	CASSSGGFNQPQHF
many	TRBJ2-5	TRBV28	-	TGTGCCAGCAGTCCTTCCGGTGATCTCCAAGAGACCCAGTACTTC	CASSPSGDLQETQYF